The 23 T cell receptor beta chains in this list originate from one sample, sequenced in a study of OX40 agonist ivuxolimab in advanced cancers. TCRdb's table, derived via immunoSEQ multiplex PCR, lists solely in-frame clones and lacks some. The sample consists of about 68,000 clones, 84% of them appearing once. The input for sequencing was CD4+ or CD8+ T cells sorted from blood, taken in a trial of the OX40 agonist ivuxolimab. The receptors were gathered from an adult with an advanced solid tumor such as melanoma, head and neck, liver or kidney cancer.

The genes are TRBV4-1 and TRBJ1-4, with D uncertain. The germline gives CDR1 MGHRA, CDR2 YSYEKL. The CDR3 sequence is 13 residues long. V was shortened by 4 bases and J by 7 bases, with 10 bases between the two germline ends. CDR3 residues: CASSRRLSEKLFF. CDR3 in DNA: TGCGCCAGCAGCCGACGACTTAGTGAAAAACTGTTTTTT.

A note on this clone: Other nucleotide sequences from this sample produce the same CDR3. The genes are TRBV15 and TRBJ1-1; D remains ambiguous. Trimming removed 0 bases from V and 1 base from J, with 6 bases in between. CDR3 length: 14 residues. CDR1 LNHNV and CDR2 YYDKDF come from the germline V gene (reference sequence). CDR3 residues: CATSRDPENTEAFF. The CDR3 DNA reads as TGTGCCACCAGCAGAGATCCAGAGAACACTGAAGCTTTCTTT.

With regard to this clone: One end of the junction varies from germline; a read error may be responsible. This rearrangement joins TRBV10-3 to TRBJ2-2; D not certain. Germline loops: CDR1 ENHRY, CDR2 SYGVKD. The CDR3 spans 13 residues. CDR3 DNA sequence: TGTGCCATGTCTAACGCGAACGCCGGGGAGCTGTTTTTT. Its protein is CAMSNANAGELFF.

This clone was counted once. CDR3 in DNA: TGTGCCAGCAGCCCCGCTGGCCGACCAAACAATGAGCAGTTCTTC. Its translation: CASSPAGRPNNEQFF. The rearrangement uses TRBV5-4 and TRBJ2-1; D is undetermined. Deletions cut 4 bases from V and 5 bases from J, with 16 bases between. CDR1 SGHNT and CDR2 YYREEE come from the germline V gene (reference sequence). There are 15 residues in the CDR3.

The chain is built from TRBV27 and TRBJ2-1; 14 bases are a match to TRBD2. Losses at the gene ends were 5 bases for V and 15 bases for J; bases not matched to a gene: 9. The CDR3 totals 14 residues. Germline-derived CDR1 and CDR2 are MNHEY and SMNVEV (reference sequence). CDR3 nucleotides: TGTGCCAGCAGTCCGGGGACTAGCGGGAGCGGGCGGTTCTTC. Translating gives CASSPGTSGSGRFF.

The genes are TRBV6-6 and TRBJ2-7, with 7 bases matching TRBD1. The J segment lost 6 bases and the V segment lost 0 bases, leaving 11 bases of the junction unmatched. The CDR3 extends over 16 amino acids. CDR1 MNHNY and CDR2 SVGAGI come from the germline V gene (reference sequence). CDR3 amino acids: CASSYSLGQPGSEQYF. The CDR3, as DNA: TGTGCCAGCAGTTACTCCCTGGGACAGCCCGGCTCCGAGCAGTACTTC.

The chain links TRBV7-2 to TRBJ2-1, with unresolved D. CDR1 and CDR2 (germline): SGHTA, FQGNSA. This CDR3 spans 14 amino acids. The V gene lost 1 base and the J gene lost 3 bases, with 7 bases spanning the gap. CDR3 in amino acids: CASSLGAVYNEQFF. The CDR3 DNA reads TGTGCCAGCAGCTTAGGGGCAGTCTACAATGAGCAGTTCTTC.

This clone was observed once. The V gene is TRBV6-4, the J gene TRBJ2-3, with 7 bases aligning to TRBD1. The germline gives CDR1 MRHNA, CDR2 SNTAGT. This CDR3 is 14 amino acids long. The V segment lost 6 bases and the J segment 2 bases; nucleotides outside the gene matches: 5. The CDR3, as DNA: TGTGCCAGCAGGAGGGACAGAAACACAGATACGCAGTATTTT. It encodes CASRRDRNTDTQYF.

This clone ranks as medium-sized (0.01 to 0.1%). The chain is built from TRBV30 and TRBJ1-5; D perhaps matches TRBD1 (5 bases). V shed 1 base and J shed 2 bases, with 9 bases lying between them. CDR3 length equals 14 residues. The V gene's germline CDR1 is GTSNPN and CDR2 SVGIG (reference sequence). The CDR3 DNA follows: TGTGCCTGGAGTGGAGGGGAGGGCAATCAGCCCCAGCATTTT. The encoded protein is CAWSGGEGNQPQHF. The full variable domain, completed using reference TRBV30 and TRBJ1-5, is SQTIHQWPATLVQPVGSPLSLECTVEGTSNPNLYWYRQAAGRGLQLLFYSVGIGQISSEVPQNLSASRPQDRQFILSSKKLLLSDSGFYLCAWSGGEGNQPQHFGDGTRLSIL.

The chain combines TRBV18 with TRBJ1-2; D not resolved. Germline V gene data show CDR1 as KGHSH and CDR2 as LQKENI. Trimming shortened V by 4 bases and J by 5 bases, and 14 bases separated the two germline ends. This CDR3 spans 14 amino acids. The CDR3 reads CASSLAAYGYGYTF. CDR3 DNA: TGTGCCAGCTCACTGGCAGCCTATGGATATGGCTACACCTTC.

V gene TRBV6-6 combines with J gene TRBJ2-1; D might be TRBD1 (5 bases). The length of the CDR3 is 14 residues. Germline V CDR1 and CDR2: MNHNY, SVGAGI (reference sequence). Trimming took off 0 bases at V and 5 bases at J, with 8 bases between the two ends. DNA for the CDR3: TGTGCCAGCAGTTACTCGCCCAGGGACAATGAGCAGTTCTTC. Encoded protein: CASSYSPRDNEQFF.

The chain recombines TRBV2 with TRBJ2-5, with D perhaps TRBD1 (5 bases). V was shortened by 6 bases and J by 5 bases, with 10 bases between the two germline ends. Germline lookup yields CDR1 SNHLY and CDR2 FYNNEI. The CDR3 covers 12 residues. CDR3 region: CASRQVGETQYF. CDR3 DNA sequence: TGTGCCAGCAGACAGGTCGGCGAGACCCAGTACTTC.

The table lists this clone with a few counts. This chain links TRBV9 with TRBJ2-7, with D possibly being TRBD1 (7 bases). Germline V CDR1 and CDR2: SGDLS, YYNGEE. V was pared by 4 bases and J by 5 bases, with 22 bases between. This CDR3 is 16 amino acids long. The CDR3 sequence is CASSPFPVEGANEQYF. For the CDR3, the DNA is TGTGCCAGCAGCCCATTCCCCGTGGAGGGGGCCAACGAGCAGTACTTC.

The V and J genes are TRBV18 and TRBJ1-3; the match to TRBD1 covers 9 bases. Germline trimming cut 3 bases from V and 4 bases from J; bases unmatched to any gene: 7. CDR1 is KGHSH, CDR2 LQKENI, per germline. The CDR3 covers 16 residues. The CDR3 DNA reads as TGTGCCAGCTCACCTCAGGGACAGGGTTACGGAAACACCATATATTTT. Its protein product is CASSPQGQGYGNTIYF.

This clone was counted only a few times. V and J are TRBV7-8 and TRBJ2-1, with 7 bases matching TRBD1. The germline V gene has CDR1 SGHVS and CDR2 FQNEAQ. The CDR3 is 15 amino acids. With 5 bases clipped from V and 5 bases from J, the junction kept 9 bases outside the gene matches. The CDR3 spells CASSITGTANNEQFF. In DNA, the CDR3 is TGTGCCAGCAGCATAACCGGGACAGCCAACAATGAGCAGTTCTTC.

CDR3 loop: CASSLGGTYQETQYF. The CDR3 DNA follows: TGTGCCAGCAGCTTGGGGGGAACGTACCAAGAGACCCAGTACTTC. The J gene is TRBJ2-5, the V gene TRBV5-4; D unresolved. CDR3 length equals 15 residues. The germline V and J ends were trimmed by 0 bases and 0 bases, with 9 bases remaining between them. Germline CDR1 SGHNT, CDR2 YYREEE (reference sequence).

The chain is built from TRBV6-1 and TRBJ2-3; maybe TRBD1 (8 bases). Germline loops: CDR1 MNHNS, CDR2 SASEGT. This CDR3 is 16 amino acids long. Deletions cut 4 bases from V and 0 bases from J, with 14 bases between. This CDR3 reads CASSVLQGGSTDTQYF. The CDR3 region has the DNA TGTGCCAGCAGTGTCCTACAGGGGGGGAGCACAGATACGCAGTATTTT.

This chain joins TRBV7-9 and TRBJ2-2; 13 nucleotides match TRBD2. V shed 3 bases, J shed 8 bases, and the junction held 6 bases outside the gene matches. The germline CDR1 and CDR2 sequences are SEHNR and FQNEAQ (reference sequence). This CDR3 is 16 amino acids long. This CDR3 is CASSFGTSGASGELFF. The CDR3 DNA reads as TGTGCCAGCAGCTTCGGGACTAGCGGGGCCTCAGGGGAGCTGTTTTTT.

CDR3 sequence: CASSFPTGLTSGNTIYF. The DNA for the CDR3 is TGTGCCAGCAGTTTCCCTACAGGGCTCACCTCTGGAAACACCATATATTTT. The chain recombines TRBV28 with TRBJ1-3, with a possible D match to TRBD1 (6 bases). Trimming stripped 3 bases from V and 0 bases from J, with 15 bases between. The CDR3 runs 17 residues. Per germline, CDR1 MDHEN and CDR2 SYDVKM.

This clone was counted once. The CDR3 spells CASSIRGQGPEGTQYF. DNA for the CDR3: TGTGCCAGTAGTATACGGGGACAGGGGCCAGAAGGGACGCAGTATTTT. V and J are TRBV19 and TRBJ2-3; 10 bases align to TRBD1. With 2 bases clipped from V and 9 bases from J, the junction kept 11 bases outside the gene matches. There are 16 residues in the CDR3. Per the germline V gene, CDR1 is LNHDA and CDR2 is SQIVND (reference sequence).

Details on this clone: This same CDR3 is encoded by further DNA sequences in the sample. The rearrangement links TRBV6-1 to TRBJ2-7, with 9 bases lining up with TRBD1. The ends lost 4 bases at V and 7 bases at J; junction bases unmatched: 8. The germline V gene has CDR1 MNHNS and CDR2 SASEGT. The CDR3 is 14 amino acids. The CDR3 region is CASSGWTGVGEQYF. CDR3 bases: TGTGCCAGCAGTGGTTGGACAGGGGTCGGTGAGCAGTACTTC.

The CDR3 bases are TGTGCCAGCAGCTTAGAGAGCCCGAAGACCCAGTACTTC. Amino acid sequence: CASSLESPKTQYF. The rearrangement links TRBV7-9 to TRBJ2-5, with unresolved D. The CDR3 extends over 13 amino acids. Deletions cut 1 base from V and 6 bases from J, with 9 bases between. From germline, CDR1 is SEHNR and CDR2 FQNEAQ (reference sequence).

This rearrangement joins TRBV7-8 to TRBJ2-7; 9 bases align to TRBD2. The CDR3 extends over 14 amino acids. The trim removed 5 bases at V and 3 bases at J, leaving 5 bases unmatched. Germline CDR1 SGHVS, CDR2 FQNEAQ. CDR3 residues: CASSDRLADYEQYF. The DNA of the CDR3 is TGTGCCAGCAGCGATCGACTAGCGGACTACGAGCAGTACTTC.